The 16 T cell receptor beta chains given below trace back to one sample, sequenced in a study of control samples from healthy donors and cancer patients. Profiled with immunoSEQ multiplex PCR; TCRdb holds only in-frame clones, not every one. This table has some 120,000 clones, more than 80% appearing once. The sequenced sample was PBMCs. These receptors came from a woman in her forties or fifties with colorectal cancer.

A single count supports this clone. J is TRBJ2-4 and V is TRBV7-8, with D hard to call. From germline, CDR1 is SGHVS and CDR2 FQNEAQ. Deletions cut 1 base from V and 2 bases from J, with 9 bases between. The CDR3 is 15 residues long. CDR3 in DNA: TGTGCCAGCAGCTTAGGTAAAAGCTCCAAAAACATTCAGTACTTC. Its protein product is CASSLGKSSKNIQYF.

This clone was counted a single time. J is TRBJ1-6 and V is TRBV21-1; the table assigns TRBD1, which was not confirmed against the DNA. TRBV21-1 is given as a pseudogene. The CDR3 consists of 15 residues. The CDR3 coding sequence is TGTGCCAGCAGCAAGCGGACAGGGCTGACTTCACCCCTCCACTTT. This translates into CASSKRTGLTSPLHF.

This clone appeared a single time. The chain couples TRBV11-3 to TRBJ2-3; TRBD1 agrees at 11 bases. CDR1 is SGHNT, CDR2 YENEEA, per germline. Trimming removed 5 bases from V and 2 bases from J; junction bases left unmatched: 6. This CDR3 has 16 amino acids. CDR3 DNA sequence: TGTGCCAGCAGCCCGGGGGACAGGGGGAACACAGATACGCAGTATTTT. Translating gives CASSPGDRGNTDTQYF.

V gene TRBV5-8 combines with J gene TRBJ1-1; 8 nucleotides align to TRBD1. Germline-derived CDR1 and CDR2 are SGHTS and YDEGEE. The CDR3 runs 16 residues. Trimming removed 4 bases from V and 8 bases from J; junction bases left unmatched: 16. CDR3 protein: CASSNGQATGVLEAFF. CDR3 in DNA: TGTGCCAGCAGCAATGGCCAGGCGACAGGGGTCCTCGAAGCTTTCTTT. The variable domain in full, with the rest retrieved from reference TRBV5-8 and TRBJ1-1, is EAGVTQSPTHLIKTRGQQATLRCSPISGHTSVYWYQQALGLGLQFLLWYDEGEERNRGNFPPRFSGRQFPNYSSELNVNALELEDSALYLCASSNGQATGVLEAFFGQGTRLTVV.

The rearrangement uses TRBV5-1 and TRBJ2-1; 7 nucleotides match TRBD2. The germline gives CDR1 SGHRS, CDR2 YFSETQ. The CDR3 length is 16 residues. J was trimmed by 0 bases and V by 0 bases; bases with no gene match: 3. The CDR3, as DNA: TGCGCCAGCAGCTTGGGAGGCGGGAGCTCCTACAATGAGCAGTTCTTC. It codes for CASSLGGGSSYNEQFF.

Concerning this clone itself: This CDR3 fails to terminate in the conserved phenylalanine or tryptophan, so it likely reflects a read error. The DNA is omitted, as the CDR3 cannot be located on it reliably, and the CDR3 follows TCRdb's listing. The chain is built from TRBV5-1 and TRBJ2-7; the D segment call TRBD1 is taken from the table without a DNA check. Including both end residues, the CDR3 is 13 amino acids long. The germline gives CDR1 SGHRS, CDR2 YFSETQ. CDR3 sequence reads: CASSPGPGQGVYP.

The chain recombines TRBV9 with TRBJ1-3, with D possibly being TRBD1 (5 bases). CDR3 length: 16 residues. V was shortened by 2 bases and J by 0 bases, with 12 bases between the two germline ends. Germline-derived CDR1 and CDR2 are SGDLS and YYNGEE. This chain's CDR3 is CASSVGTRSSGNTIYF. DNA for the CDR3: TGTGCCAGCAGCGTGGGGACGAGGAGCTCTGGAAACACCATATATTTT.

In its sample, this clone was seen once. This chain links TRBV5-1 with TRBJ2-5; perhaps TRBD2 as D (7 bases). The CDR3 is made up of 18 amino acids. V dropped 0 bases and J dropped 4 bases, with 22 bases sitting between them. Germline V gene sequence: CDR1 SGHRS, CDR2 YFSETQ. The CDR3 DNA reads as TGCGCCAGCAGCTTGGCGGGGGGCGGGAGACGGGTCGGAGAGACCCAGTACTTC. This sequence encodes CASSLAGGGRRVGETQYF.

The J gene is TRBJ2-2, the V gene TRBV7-2, with unresolved D. V lost 5 bases and J lost 2, with 9 bases in between. CDR1 and CDR2 (germline): SGHTA, FQGNSA. This CDR3 contains 14 residues. The CDR3 here is CASSLLRNTGELFF. As DNA, the CDR3 is TGTGCCAGCAGCCTTCTAAGAAACACCGGGGAGCTGTTTTTT.

This clone was seen more than once but under ten times. This chain uses TRBV5-1 with TRBJ1-1, with a weak D call TRBD1 (5 bases). V lost 4 bases to trimming and J lost 4 bases, with 17 bases between them. There are 15 residues in the CDR3. Germline values: CDR1 SGHRS, CDR2 YFSETQ. CDR3 amino acids: CASSPEAGRVTEAFF. Written as DNA, the CDR3 is TGCGCCAGCAGCCCAGAGGCAGGGAGGGTCACTGAAGCTTTCTTT.

The chain uses TRBV30 and TRBJ2-3; tentative D call: TRBD2 (5 bases). CDR1 and CDR2 (germline): GTSNPN, SVGIG (reference sequence). V was clipped by 5 bases and J by 1 base, with 19 bases between them. The CDR3 is 16 amino acids. The CDR3 coding sequence is TGTGCCTGGGGAGAGGCTAGCAGCGCGGGCACAGATACGCAGTATTTT. Encoded protein: CAWGEASSAGTDTQYF.

The rearrangement joins TRBV18 to TRBJ1-2; 10 bases map to TRBD1. The CDR3 totals 15 residues. CDR1 is KGHSH and CDR2 is LQKENI in the germline V gene. V lost 4 bases to trimming and J lost 3 bases; unmatched junction nucleotides: 5. The CDR3 spells CASSLRQGADYGYTF. The CDR3 DNA sequence: TGTGCCAGCTCACTAAGACAGGGGGCTGACTATGGCTACACCTTC.

The rearrangement joins TRBV5-1 to TRBJ1-6, with D possibly TRBD1 on 6 matching bases. CDR1 and CDR2 from the germline V gene are SGHRS and YFSETQ. V was trimmed by 0 bases and J by 8 bases, leaving 15 bases between them. The CDR3 runs 16 residues. CDR3 protein: CASSLGATGLDSPLHF. The CDR3 nucleotides read TGCGCCAGCAGCTTGGGGGCTACAGGGCTCGATTCACCCCTCCACTTT.

This chain joins TRBV5-1 and TRBJ1-3; D perhaps matches TRBD1 (6 bases). V was trimmed by 4 bases and J by 1 base, leaving 9 bases between them. From germline, CDR1 is SGHRS and CDR2 YFSETQ. The CDR3 consists of 14 residues. CDR3 coding DNA: TGCGCCAGCAGCGAGGGGGGGTCTGGAAACACCATATATTTT. Translation: CASSEGGSGNTIYF.

The chain joins TRBV27 to TRBJ1-2; no reliable D call. This CDR3 has 14 residues. V was cut by 1 base and J by 1 base, with 7 bases left in between. Germline V gives CDR1 MNHEY, CDR2 SMNVEV (reference sequence). CDR3 in amino acids: CASSLLPSNYGYTF. In DNA, the CDR3 is TGTGCCAGCAGTTTATTACCAAGTAACTATGGCTACACCTTC.

The chain couples TRBV3-1 (or the pseudogene TRBV3-2) to TRBJ2-3; D possibly corresponds to TRBD2 (6 bases). Germline CDR1 is LGHDT and CDR2 is YNNKEL (reference sequence). The CDR3 has 14 residues. Trimming took off 0 bases at V and 4 bases at J, with 8 bases between the two ends. The chain's CDR3 is CASSQDAGSDTQYF. The CDR3 region has the DNA TGTGCCAGCAGCCAAGATGCGGGGTCAGATACGCAGTATTTT.